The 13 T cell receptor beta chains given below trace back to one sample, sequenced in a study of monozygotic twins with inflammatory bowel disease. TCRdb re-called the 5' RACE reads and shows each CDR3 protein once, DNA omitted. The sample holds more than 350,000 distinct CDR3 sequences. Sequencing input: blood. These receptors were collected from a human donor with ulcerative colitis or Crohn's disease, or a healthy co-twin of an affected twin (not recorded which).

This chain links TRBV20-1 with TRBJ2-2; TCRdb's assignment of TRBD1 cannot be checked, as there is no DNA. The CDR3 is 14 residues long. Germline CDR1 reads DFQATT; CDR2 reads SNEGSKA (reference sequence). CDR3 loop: CSARGGKGTGELFF.

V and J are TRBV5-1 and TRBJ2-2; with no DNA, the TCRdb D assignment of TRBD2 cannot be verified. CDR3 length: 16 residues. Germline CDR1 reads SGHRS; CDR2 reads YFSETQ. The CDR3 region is CASSPLSGEVAGELFF.

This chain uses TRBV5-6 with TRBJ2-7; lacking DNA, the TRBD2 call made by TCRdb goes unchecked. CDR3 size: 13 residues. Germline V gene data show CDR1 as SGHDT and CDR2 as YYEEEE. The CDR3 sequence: CASSSLGSYEQYF.

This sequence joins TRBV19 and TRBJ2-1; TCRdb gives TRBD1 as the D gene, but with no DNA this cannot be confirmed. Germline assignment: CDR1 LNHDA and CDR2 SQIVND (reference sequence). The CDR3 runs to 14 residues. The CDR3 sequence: CASRPDRAFNEQFF.

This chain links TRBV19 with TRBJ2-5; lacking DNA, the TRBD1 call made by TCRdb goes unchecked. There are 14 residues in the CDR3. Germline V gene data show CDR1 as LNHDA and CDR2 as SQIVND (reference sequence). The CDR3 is CASSIGPAPETQYF.

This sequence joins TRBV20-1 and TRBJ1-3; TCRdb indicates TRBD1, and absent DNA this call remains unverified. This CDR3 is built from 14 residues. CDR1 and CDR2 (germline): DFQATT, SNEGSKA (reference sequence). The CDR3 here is CSAREPGRGNTIYF.

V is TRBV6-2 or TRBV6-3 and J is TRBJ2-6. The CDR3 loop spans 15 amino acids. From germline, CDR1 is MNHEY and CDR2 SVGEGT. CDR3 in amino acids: CASREETSGANVLTF.

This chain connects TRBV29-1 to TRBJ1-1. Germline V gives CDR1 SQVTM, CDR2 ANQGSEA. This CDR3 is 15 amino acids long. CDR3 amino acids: CSVEVLAGRYTEAFF.

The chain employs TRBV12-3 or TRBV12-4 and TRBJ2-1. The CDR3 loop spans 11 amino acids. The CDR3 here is CASRELGEQFF.

The CDR3 is CASRFPTLAALQETQYF. This chain joins TRBV12-2 and TRBJ2-5; as DNA is missing, the TRBD2 call by TCRdb cannot be tested. TRBV12-2 is classified as a pseudogene. The CDR3 is 17 amino acids.

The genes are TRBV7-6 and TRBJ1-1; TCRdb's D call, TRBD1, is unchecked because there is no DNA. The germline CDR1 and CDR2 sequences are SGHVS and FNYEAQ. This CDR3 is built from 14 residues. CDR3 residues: CASSNRDKNTEAFF.

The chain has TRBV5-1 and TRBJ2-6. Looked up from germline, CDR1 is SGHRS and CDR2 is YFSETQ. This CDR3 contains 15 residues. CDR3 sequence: CASSGLAAGANVLTF.

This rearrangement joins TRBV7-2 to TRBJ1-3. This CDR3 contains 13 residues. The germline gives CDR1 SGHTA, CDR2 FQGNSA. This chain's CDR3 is CASSPTTGNTIYF.